The present entry profiles one T cell receptor beta chain with its context. Its target is not known. These data originate in a study of T cell responses to AZD1222 COVID-19 vaccine. Repertoires were generated with immunoSEQ multiplex PCR, while TCRdb's copy carries only in-frame clones and drops some. Seen here are about 83,000 clones, approximately 90% observed once, and the top ten hold around 4.5%. The CDR3 contains 15 residues. J lost 6 bases, V lost 6 bases, and 9 bases had no gene match. Germline V gives CDR1 MNHEY, CDR2 SMNVEV (reference sequence). The study, taken as a whole, reports: Clonal diversity was possibly underestimated; the donors were predominantly white British and more often female.

The sequence came from an adult in good health. The chain employs TRBV27 and TRBJ1-4; 8 nucleotides match TRBD1. The source was peripheral blood, collected on day 0 of MenACWY control vaccination. The CDR3 protein is CASRLQGVTDEKLFF. The CDR3 DNA follows: TGTGCCAGCAGACTACAGGGGGTGACTGATGAAAAACTGTTTTTT.